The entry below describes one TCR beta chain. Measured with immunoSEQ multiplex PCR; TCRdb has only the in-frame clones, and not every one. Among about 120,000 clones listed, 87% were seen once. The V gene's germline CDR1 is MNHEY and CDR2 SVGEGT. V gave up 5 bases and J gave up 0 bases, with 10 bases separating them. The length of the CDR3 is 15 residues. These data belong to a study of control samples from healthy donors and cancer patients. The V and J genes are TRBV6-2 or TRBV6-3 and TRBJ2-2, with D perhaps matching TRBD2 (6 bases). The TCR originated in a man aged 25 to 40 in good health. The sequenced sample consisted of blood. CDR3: CASSARGPNTGELFF. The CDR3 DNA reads TGTGCCAGCAGTGCGCGGGGTCCGAACACCGGGGAGCTGTTTTTT.